This entry is about one T cell receptor (beta chain). V lost 3 bases and J lost 1, with 18 bases in between. This CDR3 is 17 amino acids long. Germline V gene data show CDR1 as SQVTM and CDR2 as ANQGSEA. The data were obtained in a study of blood T cells in healthy people across ages. Then a second PCR, running roughly 7 to 12 cycles, was carried out with a sample-barcoded 5' primer and a J-beta primer mix. One entry per CDR3 protein, called by TCRdb with MiXCR from the 5' RACE reads. The sample has over a million distinct CDR3 sequences; 20% to 25% are singletons. This sample was shared with a second study, whose subject was T cells of mothers and their children. That study reports: Reads obtained per mother exceeded 9 million TCR beta CDR3 reads, with 3 million to 3.5 million obtained per child.

Sequences were obtained from blood. This chain connects TRBV29-1 to TRBJ2-2, with TRBD2 as a possible D gene (5 bases). The sequence was collected from a girl between 2 and 10 years old in good health. The CDR3 coding sequence is TGCAGCGTTGATTTTGTTTACGGGGAAGAGAACACCGGGGAGCTGTTTTTT. This codes for CSVDFVYGEENTGELFF.